The T cell receptor (beta chain) under discussion was sequenced for a study of shared clonotypes between healthy human individuals. The CDR3 consists of 15 residues. With V trimmed by 5 bases and J by 5 bases, 10 bases remained unmatched. CDR1 KGHSH and CDR2 LQKENI come from the germline V gene. Clones were read by immunoSEQ multiplex PCR, and TCRdb kept only the in-frame ones, dropping some. The sample records around 940,000 clones, 60% to 85% being singletons. The source is a man between 18 and 29 years old in good health. The sample taken for sequencing was memory CD4+ T cells sorted from blood. Subset given: CD45RA-negative fraction. The chain carries TRBV18 and TRBJ2-3; 7 bases line up with TRBD1. The CDR3, as DNA: TGTGCCAGCTCAACCCGGACAGGTGGCGGAGATACGCAGTATTTT. It is translated as CASSTRTGGGDTQYF.